This T cell receptor beta chain is drawn from a study of beta chain features in type 1 diabetes. The study, taken as a whole, reports: Among all four CD4+ subsets, Type 1 diabetes patients had TCRB CDR3s that were moderately but significantly shorter. Insertion counts at VDJ junctions were lower in type 1 diabetes patients, who also showed more deletions there.

Expressed TCRB transcripts were sequenced because the entire RNA isolate underwent reverse transcription. Sequencing was performed with immunoSEQ multiplex PCR; in TCRdb, only in-frame clones are kept and a portion is missing. The sample records 150,000 to 200,000 clones, about 63% being singletons. CDR1 and CDR2 from the germline V gene are PRHDT and FYEKMQ (reference sequence). Trimming cost V 1 base and J 3 bases, with 10 bases left between them. The CDR3 consists of 14 residues. This clone was observed a few times. Its target is not known. The specimen sequenced was naive CD4+ T cells from blood. V usage is TRBV13 and J usage is TRBJ2-7; D uncertain. The receptor's source is a man aged 25-45 years with type 1 diabetes. The CDR3 here is CASSLVGSHYEQYF. As DNA, the CDR3 is TGTGCCAGCAGCTTAGTGGGCAGTCACTACGAGCAGTACTTC.